These T cell receptor beta chains were read from a single sample in a study of T cells after yellow fever vaccination. TCRdb reprocessed the 5' RACE reads with MiXCR, giving one entry per CDR3 protein. The table records 500,000 to 650,000 distinct CDR3 sequences, 9% to 15% of them present only once. Source: PBMCs, taken on the day of the yellow fever booster vaccination. The receptors were gathered from a young man who received the YFV17D yellow fever vaccine. CDR3s include the opening cysteine and the closing phenylalanine or tryptophan. D genes are given only for firm matches. Rows may omit the clone size; those that give it use once, few, many or a size class.

TRBJ2-6 few TRBV20-1 TRBD2 CSAWTSGRPGANVLTF TGCAGTGCTTGGACTAGCGGGAGGCCTGGGGCCAACGTCCTGACTTTC
TRBJ2-5 NA TRBV12-3/TRBV12-4 TRBD2 CASSLALAGVETQYF TGTGCCAGCAGTTTAGCCCTAGCGGGAGTTGAGACCCAGTACTTC
TRBJ1-2 few TRBV7-2 NA CASSLRDTPNYGYTF TGTGCCAGCAGCTTAAGAGACACTCCCAACTATGGCTACACCTTC
TRBJ2-1 NA TRBV12-3/TRBV12-4 NA CASCDSDRSYNEQFF TGTGCCAGCTGTGACTCAGACAGATCCTACAATGAGCAGTTCTTC
TRBJ2-7 few TRBV3-1 TRBD2 CASSPPHTSGRDHEQYF TGTGCCAGCAGCCCACCTCATACTAGCGGGAGGGACCACGAGCAGTACTTC
TRBJ2-2 few TRBV4-2 TRBD1 CASSRNLGTGALSNTGELFF TGTGCCAGCAGCAGAAATCTCGGGACAGGGGCTCTATCGAACACCGGGGAGCTGTTTTTT
TRBJ2-7 many TRBV6-2/TRBV6-3 TRBD2 CASSEPTSGTPPYEQYF TGTGCCAGCAGTGAGCCGACTAGCGGGACACCTCCATACGAGCAGTACTTC
TRBJ2-7 NA TRBV7-2 TRBD2 CASSFPAGGYEQYF TGTGCCAGCAGCTTCCCAGCGGGAGGGTACGAGCAGTACTTC
TRBJ2-5 few TRBV7-2 NA CASSLDYGTQYF TGTGCCAGCAGCTTAGATTATGGGACCCAGTACTTC
TRBJ1-1 many TRBV4-3 TRBD1 CASSQEGGRGPGAAFF TGCGCCAGCAGCCAAGAAGGAGGAAGGGGGCCTGGGGCCGCTTTCTTT
TRBJ2-2 NA TRBV7-6 TRBD1 CASDQLDRATGELFF TGTGCCAGCGATCAGTTGGACAGGGCCACCGGGGAGCTGTTTTTT
TRBJ2-2 NA TRBV18 NA CASSHRSRVGNTGELFF TGTGCCAGCTCACACAGATCACGCGTGGGAAACACCGGGGAGCTGTTTTTT
TRBJ2-7 few TRBV11-2 TRBD2 CASSLLVSGLPYEQYF TGTGCCAGCAGCTTACTCGTGTCGGGACTACCCTACGAGCAGTACTTC
TRBJ2-1 few TRBV7-8 NA CASSVLTGLYNEQFF TGTGCCAGCAGCGTCCTCACGGGGCTCTACAATGAGCAGTTCTTC
TRBJ2-4 NA TRBV20-1 NA CSAHRGNIQYF TGCAGTGCTCACCGTGGGAACATTCAGTACTTC
TRBJ2-7 NA TRBV6-5 TRBD1 CASSYSAGQGANEQYF TGTGCCAGCAGTTACTCCGCCGGACAGGGGGCAAATGAGCAGTACTTC
TRBJ2-7 many TRBV12-3/TRBV12-4 TRBD2 CASSLAAGGSYEQYF TGTGCCAGCAGTTTAGCAGCGGGAGGCTCCTACGAGCAGTACTTC
TRBJ2-7 many TRBV6-1 TRBD1 CASRSGQGPYEQYF TGTGCCAGCAGGTCCGGACAGGGGCCCTACGAGCAGTACTTC
TRBJ2-1 few TRBV30 TRBD1 CAWTSRTGGSYNEQFF TGTGCCTGGACCTCTAGGACAGGGGGCTCCTACAATGAGCAGTTCTTC
TRBJ2-7 NA TRBV18 NA CASSGIIAGTFSYEQYF TGTGCCAGCTCGGGTATCATTGCGGGAACGTTCTCGTACGAGCAGTACTTC
TRBJ2-1 few TRBV9 NA CASSVVRSDRRNNEQFF TGTGCCAGCAGCGTAGTCCGTTCGGACAGAAGAAACAATGAGCAGTTCTTC
TRBJ2-7 few TRBV5-6 NA CASSLVSGFYEQYF TGTGCCAGCAGCCTAGTCTCGGGGTTCTACGAGCAGTACTTC
TRBJ2-5 few TRBV19 NA CASSATGSRRRETQYF TGTGCCAGTAGTGCCACCGGGTCGCGAAGGCGAGAGACCCAGTACTTC